In this sample, the clone carrying this T cell receptor (beta chain) turned up once. TCRdb's copy holds only in-frame clones and misses some; the assay was immunoSEQ multiplex PCR. The table shows about 250,000 clones, with roughly 91% occurring only once. Germline V gene data show CDR1 as SGHRS and CDR2 as YFSETQ. The CDR3 is 14 residues long. The V end was cut by 0 bases, the J end by 5 bases, with 11 bases between. This specimen comes from a study of blood T cell repertoires in COVID-19. This clonotype was obtained from a young woman with acute COVID-19. The chain has TRBV5-1 and TRBJ1-1; D may be TRBD1 (6 bases). The sequenced sample was PBMCs or T cells enriched from blood (not recorded which). The CDR3 sequence: CASSLDRGGTEAFF. CDR3 coding DNA: TGCGCCAGCAGCTTGGATAGGGGGGGAACTGAAGCTTTCTTT.